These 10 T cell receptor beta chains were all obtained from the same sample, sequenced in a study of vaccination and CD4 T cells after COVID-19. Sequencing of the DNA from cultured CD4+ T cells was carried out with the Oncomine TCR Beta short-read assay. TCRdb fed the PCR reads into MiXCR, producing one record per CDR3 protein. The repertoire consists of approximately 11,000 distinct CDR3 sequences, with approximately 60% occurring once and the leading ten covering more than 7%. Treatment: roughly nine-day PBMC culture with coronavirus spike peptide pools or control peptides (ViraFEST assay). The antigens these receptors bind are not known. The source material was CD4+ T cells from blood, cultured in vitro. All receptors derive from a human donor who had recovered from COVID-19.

The CDR3 DNA is TGTGCCAGCAGCTTAAGCGGGAGAACCGAGCAGTACTTC. Amino acids: CASSLSGRTEQYF. The chain has TRBV11-3 and TRBJ2-7; 8 bases line up with TRBD2. Germline V lookup: CDR1 SGHNT, CDR2 YENEEA. Trimming at V came to 2 bases and at J to 6 bases, leaving 3 bases not matched to a gene. The CDR3 runs to 13 residues. Variable domain in full (rest from reference TRBV11-3 and TRBJ2-7): EAGVVQSPRYKIIEKKQPVAFWCNPISGHNTLYWYLQNLGQGPELLIRYENEEAVDDSQLPKDRFSAERLKGVDSTLKIQPAELGDSAVYLCASSLSGRTEQYFGPGTRLTVT.

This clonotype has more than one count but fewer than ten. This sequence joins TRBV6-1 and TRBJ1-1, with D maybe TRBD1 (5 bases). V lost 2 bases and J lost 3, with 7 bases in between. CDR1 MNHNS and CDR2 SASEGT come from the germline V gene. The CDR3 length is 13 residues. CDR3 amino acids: CASSERQYTEAFF. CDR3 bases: TGTGCCAGCAGTGAAAGACAGTACACTGAAGCTTTCTTT.

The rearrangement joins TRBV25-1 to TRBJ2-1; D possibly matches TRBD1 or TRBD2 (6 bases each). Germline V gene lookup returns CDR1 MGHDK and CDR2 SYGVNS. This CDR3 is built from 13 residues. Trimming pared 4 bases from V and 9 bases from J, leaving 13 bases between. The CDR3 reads CASSAIGGGEQFF. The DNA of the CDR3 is TGTGCCAGCAGTGCCATCGGAGGGGGTGAGCAGTTCTTC.

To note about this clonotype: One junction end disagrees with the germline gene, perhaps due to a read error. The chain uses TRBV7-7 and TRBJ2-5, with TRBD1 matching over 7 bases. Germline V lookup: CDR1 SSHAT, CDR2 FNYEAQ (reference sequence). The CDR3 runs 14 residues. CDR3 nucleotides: TGTGCTAGCAGCAAACAGGGGTACCAAGAGACCCAGTACTTC. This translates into CASSKQGYQETQYF.

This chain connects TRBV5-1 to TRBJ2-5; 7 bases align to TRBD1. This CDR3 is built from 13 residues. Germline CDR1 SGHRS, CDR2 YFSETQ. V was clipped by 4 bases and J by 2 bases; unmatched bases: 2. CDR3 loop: CASSTDRQETQYF. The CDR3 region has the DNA TGCGCCAGCAGCACGGACAGGCAAGAGACCCAGTACTTC.

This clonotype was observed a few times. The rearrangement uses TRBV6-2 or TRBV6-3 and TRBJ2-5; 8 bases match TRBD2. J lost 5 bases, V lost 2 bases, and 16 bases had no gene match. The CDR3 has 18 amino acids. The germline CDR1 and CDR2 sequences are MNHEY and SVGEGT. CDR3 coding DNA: TGTGCCAGCAGTTACATCAGCGGGAGTGTAGTGCGTGCGGAGACCCAGTACTTC. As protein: CASSYISGSVVRAETQYF.

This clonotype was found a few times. Here the CDR3 reads CASSIPPLPGVEQFF. CDR3 coding DNA: TGTGCCAGTAGTATACCCCCCTTGCCGGGGGTGGAGCAGTTCTTC. The chain combines TRBV19 with TRBJ2-1; weak D call: TRBD2 (6 bases). The germline V and J ends were trimmed by 2 bases and 10 bases, with 18 bases remaining between them. The CDR3 is made up of 15 amino acids. Germline CDR1 reads LNHDA; CDR2 reads SQIVND (reference sequence).

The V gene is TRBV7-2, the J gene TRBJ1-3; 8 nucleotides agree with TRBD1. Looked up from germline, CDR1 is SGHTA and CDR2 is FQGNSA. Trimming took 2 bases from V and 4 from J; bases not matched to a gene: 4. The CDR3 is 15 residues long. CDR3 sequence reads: CASSLSRGLGNTIYF. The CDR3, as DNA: TGTGCCAGCAGCTTAAGCAGGGGGCTCGGAAACACCATATATTTT.

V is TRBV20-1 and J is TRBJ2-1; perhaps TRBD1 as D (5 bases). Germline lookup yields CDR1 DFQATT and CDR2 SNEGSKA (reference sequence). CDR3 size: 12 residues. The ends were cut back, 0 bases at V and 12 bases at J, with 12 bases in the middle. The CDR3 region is CSARELVGAQFF. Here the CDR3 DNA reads TGCAGTGCTAGAGAACTTGTTGGGGCGCAGTTCTTC.

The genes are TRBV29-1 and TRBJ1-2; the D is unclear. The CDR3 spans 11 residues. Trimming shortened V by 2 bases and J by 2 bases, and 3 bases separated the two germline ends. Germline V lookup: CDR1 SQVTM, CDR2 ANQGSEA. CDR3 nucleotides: TGCAGCGTTGAAAGCAACTATGGCTACACCTTC. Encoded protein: CSVESNYGYTF.